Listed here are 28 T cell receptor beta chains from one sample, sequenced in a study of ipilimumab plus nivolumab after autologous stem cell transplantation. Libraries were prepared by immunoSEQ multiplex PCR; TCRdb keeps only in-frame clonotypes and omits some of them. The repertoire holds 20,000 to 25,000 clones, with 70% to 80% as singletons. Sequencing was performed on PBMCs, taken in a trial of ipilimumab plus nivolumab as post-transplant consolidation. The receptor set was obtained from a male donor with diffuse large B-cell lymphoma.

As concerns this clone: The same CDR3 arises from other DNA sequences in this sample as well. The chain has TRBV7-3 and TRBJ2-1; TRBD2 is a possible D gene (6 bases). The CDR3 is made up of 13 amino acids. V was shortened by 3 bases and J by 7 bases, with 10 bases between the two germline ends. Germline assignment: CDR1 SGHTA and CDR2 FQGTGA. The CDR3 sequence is CASSFSSGNEQFF. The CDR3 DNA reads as TGTGCCAGCAGCTTTAGTAGCGGAAATGAGCAGTTCTTC.

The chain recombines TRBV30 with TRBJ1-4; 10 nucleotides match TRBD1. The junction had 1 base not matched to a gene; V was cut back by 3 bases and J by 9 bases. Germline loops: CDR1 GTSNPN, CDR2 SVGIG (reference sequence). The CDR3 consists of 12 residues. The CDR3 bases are TGTGCCTGGAGCGACAGGGGGCAAAAACTGTTTTTT. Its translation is CAWSDRGQKLFF.

The CDR3 region is CASSFLGGGTYEQYF. As DNA, the CDR3 is TGTGCCAGCAGCTTTCTGGGCGGGGGCACCTACGAGCAGTACTTC. V is TRBV5-6 and J is TRBJ2-7; D is perhaps TRBD2 (7 bases). Germline assignment: CDR1 SGHDT and CDR2 YYEEEE. The CDR3 is made up of 15 amino acids. V was trimmed by 2 bases and J by 2 bases, leaving 14 bases between them. Filled out from reference TRBV5-6 and TRBJ2-7, the complete variable domain reads DAGVTQSPTHLIKTRGQQVTLRCSPKSGHDTVSWYQQALGQGPQFIFQYYEEEERQRGNFPDRFSGHQFPNYSSELNVNALLLGDSALYLCASSFLGGGTYEQYFGPGTRLTVT.

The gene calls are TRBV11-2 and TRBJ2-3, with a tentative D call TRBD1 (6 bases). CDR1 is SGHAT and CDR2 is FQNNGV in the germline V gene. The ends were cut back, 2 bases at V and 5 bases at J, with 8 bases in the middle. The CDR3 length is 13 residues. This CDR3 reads CASSLQGLDTQYF. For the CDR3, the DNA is TGTGCCAGCAGCTTACAGGGGTTAGATACGCAGTATTTT. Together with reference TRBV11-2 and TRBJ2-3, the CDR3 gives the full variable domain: EAGVAQSPRYKIIEKRQSVAFWCNPISGHATLYWYQQILGQGPKLLIQFQNNGVVDDSQLPKDRFSAERLKGVDSTLKIQPAKLEDSAVYLCASSLQGLDTQYFGPGTRLTVL.

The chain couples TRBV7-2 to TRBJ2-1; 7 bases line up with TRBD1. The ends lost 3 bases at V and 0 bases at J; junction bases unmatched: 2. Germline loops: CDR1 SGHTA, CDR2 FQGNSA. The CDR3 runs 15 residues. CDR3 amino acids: CASSLRGRSYNEQFF. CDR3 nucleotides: TGTGCCAGCAGCTTGAGGGGGCGCTCCTACAATGAGCAGTTCTTC. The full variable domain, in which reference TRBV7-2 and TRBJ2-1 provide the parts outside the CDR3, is GAGVSQSPSNKVTEKGKDVELRCDPISGHTALYWYRQSLGQGLEFLIYFQGNSAPDKSGLPSDRFSAERTGGSVSTLTIQRTQQEDSAVYLCASSLRGRSYNEQFFGPGTRLTVL.

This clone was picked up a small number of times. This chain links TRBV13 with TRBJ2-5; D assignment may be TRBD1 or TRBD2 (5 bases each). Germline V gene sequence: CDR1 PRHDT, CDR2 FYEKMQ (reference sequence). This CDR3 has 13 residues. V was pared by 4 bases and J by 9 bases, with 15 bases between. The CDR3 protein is CASSYGTSDAQYF. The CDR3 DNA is TGTGCCAGCAGCTATGGGACCTCGGATGCCCAGTACTTC.

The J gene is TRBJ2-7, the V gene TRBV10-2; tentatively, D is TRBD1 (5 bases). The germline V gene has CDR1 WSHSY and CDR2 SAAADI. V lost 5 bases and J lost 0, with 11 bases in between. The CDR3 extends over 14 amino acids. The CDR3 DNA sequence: TGCGCCAGCAGTTCGACAGAAAGCTCCTACGAGCAGTACTTC. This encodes CASSSTESSYEQYF.

The CDR3 protein is CAWNGAGGFGTGELFF. The CDR3 DNA is TGTGCCTGGAATGGAGCGGGGGGGTTCGGCACCGGGGAGCTGTTTTTT. This chain links TRBV30 with TRBJ2-2, with TRBD2 identical over 10 bases. The CDR3 contains 16 residues. The trim removed 4 bases at V and 4 bases at J, leaving 9 bases unmatched. Germline V gene data show CDR1 as GTSNPN and CDR2 as SVGIG (reference sequence).

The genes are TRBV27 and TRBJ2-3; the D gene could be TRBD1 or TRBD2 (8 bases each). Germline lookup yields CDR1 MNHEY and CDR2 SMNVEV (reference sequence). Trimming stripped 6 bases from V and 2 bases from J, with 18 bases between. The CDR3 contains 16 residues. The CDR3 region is CASSGGGTGYTDTQYF. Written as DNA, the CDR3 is TGTGCCAGCAGCGGCGGGGGGACAGGTTACACAGATACGCAGTATTTT.

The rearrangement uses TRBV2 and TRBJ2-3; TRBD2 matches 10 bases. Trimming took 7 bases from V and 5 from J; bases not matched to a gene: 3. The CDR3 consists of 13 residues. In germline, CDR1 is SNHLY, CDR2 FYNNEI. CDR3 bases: TGTGCCAGCAACCAGCGGGGGGGAGATACGCAGTATTTT. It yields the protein CASNQRGGDTQYF.

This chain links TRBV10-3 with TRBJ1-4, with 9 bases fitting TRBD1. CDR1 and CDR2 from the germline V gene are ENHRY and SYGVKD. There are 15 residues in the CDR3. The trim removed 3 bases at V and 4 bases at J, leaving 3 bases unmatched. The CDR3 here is CAISDPGQGNEKLFF. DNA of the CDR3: TGTGCCATCAGTGACCCGGGACAGGGTAATGAAAAACTGTTTTTT.

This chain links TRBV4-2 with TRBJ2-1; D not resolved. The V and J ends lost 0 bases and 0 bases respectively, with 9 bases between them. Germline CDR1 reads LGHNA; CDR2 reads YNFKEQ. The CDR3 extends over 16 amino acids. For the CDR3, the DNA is TGTGCCAGCAGCCAAGATACCGTCGGCTCCTACAATGAGCAGTTCTTC. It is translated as CASSQDTVGSYNEQFF.

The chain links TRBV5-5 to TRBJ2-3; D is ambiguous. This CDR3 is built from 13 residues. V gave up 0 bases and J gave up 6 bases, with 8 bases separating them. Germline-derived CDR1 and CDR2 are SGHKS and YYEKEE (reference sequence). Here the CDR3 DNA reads TGTGCCAGCAGCTTGGGGTCGGCCGATACGCAGTATTTT. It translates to CASSLGSADTQYF.

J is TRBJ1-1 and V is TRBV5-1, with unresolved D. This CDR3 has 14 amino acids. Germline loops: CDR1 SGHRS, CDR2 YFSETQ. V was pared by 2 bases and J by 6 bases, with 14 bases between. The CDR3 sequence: CASSFSTPSSEAFF. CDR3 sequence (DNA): TGCGCCAGCAGCTTTAGTACCCCCTCCTCTGAAGCTTTCTTT.

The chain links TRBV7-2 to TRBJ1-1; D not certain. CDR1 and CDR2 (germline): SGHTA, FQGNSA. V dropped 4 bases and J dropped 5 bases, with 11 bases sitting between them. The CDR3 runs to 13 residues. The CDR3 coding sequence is TGTGCCAGCAGCTCCATACACGGGACTGAAGCTTTCTTT. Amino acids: CASSSIHGTEAFF.

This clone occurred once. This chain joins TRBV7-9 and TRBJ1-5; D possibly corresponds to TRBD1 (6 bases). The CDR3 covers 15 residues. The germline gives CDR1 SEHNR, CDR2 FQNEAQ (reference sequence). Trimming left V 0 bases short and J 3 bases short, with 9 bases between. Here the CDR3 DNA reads TGTGCCAGCAGCTTAGCCCAGGGGCCCAATCAGCCCCAGCATTTT. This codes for CASSLAQGPNQPQHF.

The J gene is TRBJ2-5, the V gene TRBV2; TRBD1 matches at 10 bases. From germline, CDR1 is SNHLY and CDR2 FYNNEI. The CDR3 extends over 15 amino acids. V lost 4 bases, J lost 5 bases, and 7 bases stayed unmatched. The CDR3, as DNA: TGTGCCAGCAGTGCAACGACAGGGGGCTGGGAGACCCAGTACTTC. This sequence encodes CASSATTGGWETQYF.

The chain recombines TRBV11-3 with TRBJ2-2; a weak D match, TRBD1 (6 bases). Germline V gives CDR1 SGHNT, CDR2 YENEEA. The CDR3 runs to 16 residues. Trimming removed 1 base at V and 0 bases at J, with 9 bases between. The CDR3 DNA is TGTGCCAGCAGCTTAGTCGCAGGGGCGAACACCGGGGAGCTGTTTTTT. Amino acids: CASSLVAGANTGELFF.

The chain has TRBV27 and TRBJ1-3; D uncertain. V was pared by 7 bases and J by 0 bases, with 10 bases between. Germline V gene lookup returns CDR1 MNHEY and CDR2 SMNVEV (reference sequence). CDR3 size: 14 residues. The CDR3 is CASNRRLSGNTIYF. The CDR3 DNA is TGTGCCAGCAACCGAAGGCTCTCTGGAAACACCATATATTTT.

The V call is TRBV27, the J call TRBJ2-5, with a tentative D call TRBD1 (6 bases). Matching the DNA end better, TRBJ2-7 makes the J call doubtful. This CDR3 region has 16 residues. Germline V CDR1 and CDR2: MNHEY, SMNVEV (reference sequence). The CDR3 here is CASSTYTGPSPYEQYF. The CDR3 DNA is TGTGCCAGCAGTACCTATACAGGGCCCAGCCCCTACGAGCAGTACTTC.

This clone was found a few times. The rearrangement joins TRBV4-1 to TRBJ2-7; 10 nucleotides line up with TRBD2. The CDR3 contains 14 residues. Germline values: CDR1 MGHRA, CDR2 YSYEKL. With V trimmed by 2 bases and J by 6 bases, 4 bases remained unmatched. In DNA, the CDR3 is TGCGCCAGCAGCCAACTAGCGGGAGTATCCGAGCAGTACTTC. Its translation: CASSQLAGVSEQYF.

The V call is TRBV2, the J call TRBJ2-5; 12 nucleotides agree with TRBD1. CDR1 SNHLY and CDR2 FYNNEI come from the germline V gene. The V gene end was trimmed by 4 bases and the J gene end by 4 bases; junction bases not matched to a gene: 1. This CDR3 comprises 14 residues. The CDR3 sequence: CASSGDRGRETQYF. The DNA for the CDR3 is TGTGCCAGCAGTGGGGACAGGGGGCGAGAGACCCAGTACTTC. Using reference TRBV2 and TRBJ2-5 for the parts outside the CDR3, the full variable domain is EPEVTQTPSHQVTQMGQEVILRCVPISNHLYFYWYRQILGQKVEFLVSFYNNEISEKSEIFDDQFSVERPDGSNFTLKIRSTKLEDSAMYFCASSGDRGRETQYFGPGTRLLVL.

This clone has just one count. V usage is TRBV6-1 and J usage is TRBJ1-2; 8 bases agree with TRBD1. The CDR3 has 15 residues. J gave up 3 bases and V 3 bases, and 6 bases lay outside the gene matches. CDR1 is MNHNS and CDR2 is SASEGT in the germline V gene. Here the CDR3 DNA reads TGTGCCAGCAGTGACGACAGGGGCGAGTACTATGGCTACACCTTC. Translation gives CASSDDRGEYYGYTF.

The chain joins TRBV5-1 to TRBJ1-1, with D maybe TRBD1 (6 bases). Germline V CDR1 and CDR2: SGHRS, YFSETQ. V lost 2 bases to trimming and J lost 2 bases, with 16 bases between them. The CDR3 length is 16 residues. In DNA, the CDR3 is TGCGCCAGCAGCTTACAGGGTGGAGGGGCAAACACTGAAGCTTTCTTT. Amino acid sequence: CASSLQGGGANTEAFF.

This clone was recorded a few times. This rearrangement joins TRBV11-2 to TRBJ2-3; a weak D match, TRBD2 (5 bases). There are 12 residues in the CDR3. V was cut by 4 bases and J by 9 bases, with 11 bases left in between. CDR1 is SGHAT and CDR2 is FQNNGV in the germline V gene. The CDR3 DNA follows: TGTGCCAGCAGCTCCCCCGGAGGAACGCAGTATTTT. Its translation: CASSSPGGTQYF. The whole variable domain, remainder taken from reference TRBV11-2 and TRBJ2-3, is EAGVAQSPRYKIIEKRQSVAFWCNPISGHATLYWYQQILGQGPKLLIQFQNNGVVDDSQLPKDRFSAERLKGVDSTLKIQPAKLEDSAVYLCASSSPGGTQYFGPGTRLTVL.

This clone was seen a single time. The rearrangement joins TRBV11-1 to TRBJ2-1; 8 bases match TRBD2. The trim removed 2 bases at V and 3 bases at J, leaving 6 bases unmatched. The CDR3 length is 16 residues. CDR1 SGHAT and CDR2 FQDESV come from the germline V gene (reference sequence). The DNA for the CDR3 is TGTGCCAGCAGCTTAAAAGCGGGGGCCGTCTACAATGAGCAGTTCTTC. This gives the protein CASSLKAGAVYNEQFF.

CDR3 DNA sequence: TGTGCCAGTAGTATTGGAGGGGGCAGTGCAGATACGCAGTATTTT. Translated: CASSIGGGSADTQYF. The V gene is TRBV19, the J gene TRBJ2-3; a possible D gene is TRBD1 (7 bases). V was clipped by 3 bases and J by 4 bases, with 14 bases between them. Germline assignment: CDR1 LNHDA and CDR2 SQIVND (reference sequence). The CDR3 runs 15 residues. The variable domain in full, with the rest retrieved from reference TRBV19 and TRBJ2-3, is DGGITQSPKYLFRKEGQNVTLSCEQNLNHDAMYWYRQDPGQGLRLIYYSQIVNDFQKGDIAEGYSVSREKKESFPLTVTSAQKNPTAFYLCASSIGGGSADTQYFGPGTRLTVL.

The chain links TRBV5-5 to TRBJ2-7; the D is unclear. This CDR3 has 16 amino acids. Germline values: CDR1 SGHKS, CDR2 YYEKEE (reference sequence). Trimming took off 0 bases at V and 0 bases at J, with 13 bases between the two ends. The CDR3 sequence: CASSLGTPLSSYEQYF. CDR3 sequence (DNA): TGTGCCAGCAGCTTGGGGACGCCTTTGAGCTCCTACGAGCAGTACTTC.